These 9 T cell receptor beta chains were all obtained from the same sample, sequenced in a study of monozygotic twins with inflammatory bowel disease. No DNA is given; TCRdb re-called the 5' RACE reads and lists each CDR3 protein once. The ten top clones account for 2% to 2.5%, within a sample of about 450,000 distinct CDR3 sequences. The sample consisted of blood. The receptors here all came from a human donor with ulcerative colitis or Crohn's disease, or a healthy co-twin of an affected twin (not recorded which).

This chain uses TRBV7-8 with TRBJ2-5; TCRdb lists TRBD2, though no DNA is available to test this call. CDR1 and CDR2 (germline): SGHVS, FQNEAQ. The CDR3 is 13 amino acids. The CDR3 spells CASSPTSDETQYF. Full variable domain (rest looked up from reference TRBV7-8 and TRBJ2-5): GAGVSQSPRYKVAKRGQDVALRCDPISGHVSLFWYQQALGQGPEFLTYFQNEAQLDKSGLPSDRFFAERPEGSVSTLKIQRTQQEDSAVYLCASSPTSDETQYFGPGTRLLVL.

The chain links TRBV5-1 to TRBJ1-3; lacking DNA, the TRBD1 call made by TCRdb goes unchecked. The length of the CDR3 is 15 residues. CDR1 SGHRS and CDR2 YFSETQ come from the germline V gene. The CDR3 region is CASSRDSTSGNTIYF.

The chain recombines TRBV25-1 with TRBJ1-2. This CDR3 has 15 amino acids. Germline V gives CDR1 MGHDK, CDR2 SYGVNS. The CDR3 is CASSPQVGQAHGYTF.

This sequence joins TRBV29-1 and TRBJ2-2. Per germline, CDR1 SQVTM and CDR2 ANQGSEA. This CDR3 has 12 residues. The CDR3 here is CSAEDRPGELFF.

The CDR3 spells CASSTQGDLSGNTIYF. This rearrangement joins TRBV5-1 to TRBJ1-3; TCRdb selects TRBD1, and the lack of DNA leaves this call unchecked. The CDR3 covers 16 residues. Germline values: CDR1 SGHRS, CDR2 YFSETQ.

The V gene is TRBV20-1, the J gene TRBJ2-7; TCRdb outputs TRBD2, but without DNA this stays unchecked. The CDR3 has 13 amino acids. Germline V gives CDR1 DFQATT, CDR2 SNEGSKA (reference sequence). The CDR3 sequence: CSALGTSGDEQYF.

The chain recombines TRBV21-1 with TRBJ1-2. TRBV21-1 is given as a pseudogene. This CDR3 comprises 14 residues. CDR3 loop: CASSKAVGSWGYTF.

This chain uses TRBV15 with TRBJ2-3. The germline V gene encodes CDR1 LNHNV and CDR2 YYDKDF (reference sequence). The CDR3 length is 11 residues. CDR3 region: CATSTTDTQYF. The whole variable domain, filled in from reference TRBV15 and TRBJ2-3, reads DAMVIQNPRYQVTQFGKPVTLSCSQTLNHNVMYWYQQKSSQAPKLLFHYYDKDFNNEADTPDNFQSRRPNTSFCFLDIRSPGLGDTAMYLCATSTTDTQYFGPGTRLTVL.

This chain joins TRBV7-9 and TRBJ1-2. The CDR3 spans 13 residues. CDR1 is SEHNR and CDR2 is FQNEAQ in the germline V gene (reference sequence). The CDR3 loop is CASSHVESPDYTF.